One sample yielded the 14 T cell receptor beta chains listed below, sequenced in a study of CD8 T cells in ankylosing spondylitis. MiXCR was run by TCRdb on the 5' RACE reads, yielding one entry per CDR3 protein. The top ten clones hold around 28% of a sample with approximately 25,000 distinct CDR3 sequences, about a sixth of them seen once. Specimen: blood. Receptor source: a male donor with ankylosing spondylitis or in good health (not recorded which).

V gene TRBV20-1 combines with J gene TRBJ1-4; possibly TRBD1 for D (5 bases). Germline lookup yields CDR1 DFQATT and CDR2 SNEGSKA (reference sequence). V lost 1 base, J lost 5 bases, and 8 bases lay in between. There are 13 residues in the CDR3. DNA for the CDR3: TGCAGTGCTAGAGTCAGGGCGAATGAAAAACTGTTTTTT. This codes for CSARVRANEKLFF.

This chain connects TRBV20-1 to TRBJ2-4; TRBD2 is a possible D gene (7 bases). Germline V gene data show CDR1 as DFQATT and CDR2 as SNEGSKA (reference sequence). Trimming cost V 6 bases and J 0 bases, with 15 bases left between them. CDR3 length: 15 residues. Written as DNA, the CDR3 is TGCAGTGCAATAGGGGGGGTGAAAGCCAAAAACATTCAGTACTTC. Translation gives CSAIGGVKAKNIQYF.

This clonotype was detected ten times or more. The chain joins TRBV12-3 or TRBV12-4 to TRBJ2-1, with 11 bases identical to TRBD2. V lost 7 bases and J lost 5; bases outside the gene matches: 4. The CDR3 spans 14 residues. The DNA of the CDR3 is TGTGCCAGCAAACCGGGACTAGCGGACAATGAGCAGTTCTTC. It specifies CASKPGLADNEQFF.

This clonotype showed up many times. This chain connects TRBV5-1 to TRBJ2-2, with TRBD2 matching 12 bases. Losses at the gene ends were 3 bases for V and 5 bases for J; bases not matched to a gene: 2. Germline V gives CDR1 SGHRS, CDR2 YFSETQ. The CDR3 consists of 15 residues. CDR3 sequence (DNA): TGCGCCAGCAGCTCCGGACTAGCGGGAACCGGGGAGCTGTTTTTT. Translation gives CASSSGLAGTGELFF.

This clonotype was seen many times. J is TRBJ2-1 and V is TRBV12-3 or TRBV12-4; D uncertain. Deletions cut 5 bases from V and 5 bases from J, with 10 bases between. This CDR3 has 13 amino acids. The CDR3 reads CASSITENNEQFF. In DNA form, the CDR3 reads TGTGCCAGCAGTATTACAGAGAACAATGAGCAGTTCTTC.

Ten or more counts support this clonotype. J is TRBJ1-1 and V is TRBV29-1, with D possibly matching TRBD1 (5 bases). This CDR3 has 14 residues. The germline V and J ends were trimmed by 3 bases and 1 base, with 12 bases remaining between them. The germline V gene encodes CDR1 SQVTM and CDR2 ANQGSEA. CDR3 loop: CSVEGLAANTEAFF. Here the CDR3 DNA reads TGCAGCGTTGAGGGACTTGCGGCGAACACTGAAGCTTTCTTT.

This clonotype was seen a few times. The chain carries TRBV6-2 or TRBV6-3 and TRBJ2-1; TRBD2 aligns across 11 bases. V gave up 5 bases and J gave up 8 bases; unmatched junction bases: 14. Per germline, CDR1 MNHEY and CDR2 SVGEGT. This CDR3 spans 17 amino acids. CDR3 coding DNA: TGTGCCAGCAGTCCTACACCCGGGACTAGCGGCCCCTATGAGCAGTTCTTC. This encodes CASSPTPGTSGPYEQFF.

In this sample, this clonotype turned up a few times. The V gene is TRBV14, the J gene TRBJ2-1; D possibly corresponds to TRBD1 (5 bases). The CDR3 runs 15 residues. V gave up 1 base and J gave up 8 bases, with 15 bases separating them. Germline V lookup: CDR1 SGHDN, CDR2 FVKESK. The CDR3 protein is CASSQVFFWGHEQFF. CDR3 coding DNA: TGTGCCAGCAGCCAAGTATTTTTTTGGGGCCATGAGCAGTTCTTC.

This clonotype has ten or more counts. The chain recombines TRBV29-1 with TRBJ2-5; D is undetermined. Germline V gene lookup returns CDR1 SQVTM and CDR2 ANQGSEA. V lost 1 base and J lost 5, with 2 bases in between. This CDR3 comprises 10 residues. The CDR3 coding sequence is TGCAGCGTTGAAGTTGAGACCCAGTACTTC. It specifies CSVEVETQYF.

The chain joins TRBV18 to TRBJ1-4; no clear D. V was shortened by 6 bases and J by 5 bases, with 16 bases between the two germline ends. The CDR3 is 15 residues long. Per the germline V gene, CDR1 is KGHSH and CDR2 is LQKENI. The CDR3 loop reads CASSPSAGNNEKLFF. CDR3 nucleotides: TGTGCCAGCTCGCCATCGGCCGGGAACAATGAAAAACTGTTTTTT.

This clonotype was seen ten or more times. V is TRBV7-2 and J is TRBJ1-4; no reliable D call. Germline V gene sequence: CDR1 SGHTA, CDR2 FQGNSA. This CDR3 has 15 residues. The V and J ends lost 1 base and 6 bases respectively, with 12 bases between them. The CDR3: CASSLVGSVDEKLFF. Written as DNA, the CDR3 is TGTGCCAGCAGCTTAGTCGGGTCAGTAGATGAAAAACTGTTTTTT.

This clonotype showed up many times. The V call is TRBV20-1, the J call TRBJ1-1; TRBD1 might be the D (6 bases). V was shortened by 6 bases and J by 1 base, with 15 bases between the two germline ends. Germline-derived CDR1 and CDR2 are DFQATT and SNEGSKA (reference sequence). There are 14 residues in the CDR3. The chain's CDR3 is CSARRTGRNTEAFF. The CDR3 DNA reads TGCAGTGCGCGTCGAACAGGGAGGAACACTGAAGCTTTCTTT.

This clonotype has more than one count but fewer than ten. The CDR3 bases are TGTGCCAGCAACCAGGGTCCCAATGAGCAGTTCTTC. It specifies CASNQGPNEQFF. V and J are TRBV28 and TRBJ2-1, with TRBD1 as a possible D gene (5 bases). The CDR3 loop spans 12 amino acids. Germline loops: CDR1 MDHEN, CDR2 SYDVKM. V was clipped by 7 bases and J by 6 bases, with 10 bases between them.

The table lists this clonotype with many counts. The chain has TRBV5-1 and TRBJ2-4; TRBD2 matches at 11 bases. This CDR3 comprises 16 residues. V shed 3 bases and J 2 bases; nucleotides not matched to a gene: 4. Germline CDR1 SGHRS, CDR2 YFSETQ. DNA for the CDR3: TGCGCCAGCAGCTCTCCTAGCGGGGGGACCAAAAACATTCAGTACTTC. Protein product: CASSSPSGGTKNIQYF.